This T cell receptor (beta chain) originates from a study of graft-versus-host responses after intestinal transplantation (TCRdb year 2021). About the full investigation: The transplants that recipients got were multivisceral, liver-intestinal, or isolated intestinal. Donor T cell macrochimerism was defined as a peak of at least 4% donor T cells among recipient peripheral blood mononuclear cells. Instead of going to the commercial service, samples from a few later patients were sequenced in-house on an Illumina MiSeq and processed with MiXCR. To identify alloreactive clones, pre-transplant mixed lymphocyte reaction products were sequenced and compared with unstimulated pre-transplant donor and recipient T cells. Graft-versus-host and host-versus-graft alloreactive T cell clones were tracked in the graft, circulation and bone marrow after intestinal transplantation using bulk TCR-beta CDR3 sequencing. Every recipient was given anti-thymocyte globulin induction, followed by around three years of maintenance tacrolimus and steroids. Of the roughly 25 intestinal transplant recipients enrolled in the cohort, one of whom was a retransplant, 3 patients without pretransplant specimens were excluded. Overall study outcomes, separate from this receptor: The relatively low number and heterogeneity of intestinal transplant patients limited the conclusions. GvH clones were detected in recipient bone marrow, and some of these GvH clones were observed earlier in ileal mucosa or blood, consistent with an intestinal mucosal origin. High GvH to HvG T cell clonal ratios were observed in the allografts of patients with donor T cell macrochimerism. Early after transplant, peak levels of circulating GvH clones were associated with declines in HvG clones.

The library was obtained by the immunoSEQ multiplex PCR assay. Adaptive Biotechnologies carried out high-throughput TCR-beta CDR3 sequencing of genomic DNA for most patients. The original pipeline was this. Adaptive's ImmunoSEQ software supplied the TCR sequencing data for around 19 patients, while MiXCR and VDJtools were used to process a few other patients. CDR3 nucleotide sequences shared by donor and recipient were removed because the origin of these sequences could not be assigned. Alloreactive clones required at least 2-fold expansion over unstimulated cells and minimum CFSE-low frequency of 0.002% (template counts) or 0.001% (read counts). A clone was considered mappable if detected in the sequenced pre-transplant spleen, lymph node, or MLR CFSE-low populations of the donor or recipient. Cumulative frequency of alloreactive clones was calculated as a percentage of all sequences weighted by copy number. Drawn from immuneACCESS, this table holds only the in-frame rearrangements with V and J called that TCRdb kept. Clones are partly lost; checked studies trace under half to an unresolved V gene and leave the rest unexplained. The DNA gave D and trimming, while V, J and clone size come from that table. The sample table lists about 97,000 clones, over 75% of them with a count of one. The top ten constitute roughly a sixth of the sample.

In the first month after transplant, blood samples were collected up to 4 times, and after that at least monthly when available. To note about this clone: The specificity of this receptor is unknown. Per-base quality was not reported, and no clone a single base away is much larger than it. Other DNA sequences in this sample translate to the same CDR3.

The clonotype originates from a human patient who received an intestinal transplant, so some T cells may come from the graft donor. Sequenced here: PBMCs, sampled about 460 days after intestinal transplant.

The CDR3 sequence is CASSDSPNSPLHF. The nucleotide sequence is TGTGCCAGCAGTGACTCTCCGAATTCACCCCTCCACTTT. The sequence joins TRBV6-4 to TRBJ1-6; there is no confident call for the D gene. From the cysteine up to the phenylalanine, the CDR3 has a length of 13 residues. Only CDR3 DNA remains: 39 bases, in frame from the first base. V lost 0 bases and J lost 7 bases; the stretch between them is 4 bases long. The germline V gene supplies CDR1 MRHNA and CDR2 SNTAGT.